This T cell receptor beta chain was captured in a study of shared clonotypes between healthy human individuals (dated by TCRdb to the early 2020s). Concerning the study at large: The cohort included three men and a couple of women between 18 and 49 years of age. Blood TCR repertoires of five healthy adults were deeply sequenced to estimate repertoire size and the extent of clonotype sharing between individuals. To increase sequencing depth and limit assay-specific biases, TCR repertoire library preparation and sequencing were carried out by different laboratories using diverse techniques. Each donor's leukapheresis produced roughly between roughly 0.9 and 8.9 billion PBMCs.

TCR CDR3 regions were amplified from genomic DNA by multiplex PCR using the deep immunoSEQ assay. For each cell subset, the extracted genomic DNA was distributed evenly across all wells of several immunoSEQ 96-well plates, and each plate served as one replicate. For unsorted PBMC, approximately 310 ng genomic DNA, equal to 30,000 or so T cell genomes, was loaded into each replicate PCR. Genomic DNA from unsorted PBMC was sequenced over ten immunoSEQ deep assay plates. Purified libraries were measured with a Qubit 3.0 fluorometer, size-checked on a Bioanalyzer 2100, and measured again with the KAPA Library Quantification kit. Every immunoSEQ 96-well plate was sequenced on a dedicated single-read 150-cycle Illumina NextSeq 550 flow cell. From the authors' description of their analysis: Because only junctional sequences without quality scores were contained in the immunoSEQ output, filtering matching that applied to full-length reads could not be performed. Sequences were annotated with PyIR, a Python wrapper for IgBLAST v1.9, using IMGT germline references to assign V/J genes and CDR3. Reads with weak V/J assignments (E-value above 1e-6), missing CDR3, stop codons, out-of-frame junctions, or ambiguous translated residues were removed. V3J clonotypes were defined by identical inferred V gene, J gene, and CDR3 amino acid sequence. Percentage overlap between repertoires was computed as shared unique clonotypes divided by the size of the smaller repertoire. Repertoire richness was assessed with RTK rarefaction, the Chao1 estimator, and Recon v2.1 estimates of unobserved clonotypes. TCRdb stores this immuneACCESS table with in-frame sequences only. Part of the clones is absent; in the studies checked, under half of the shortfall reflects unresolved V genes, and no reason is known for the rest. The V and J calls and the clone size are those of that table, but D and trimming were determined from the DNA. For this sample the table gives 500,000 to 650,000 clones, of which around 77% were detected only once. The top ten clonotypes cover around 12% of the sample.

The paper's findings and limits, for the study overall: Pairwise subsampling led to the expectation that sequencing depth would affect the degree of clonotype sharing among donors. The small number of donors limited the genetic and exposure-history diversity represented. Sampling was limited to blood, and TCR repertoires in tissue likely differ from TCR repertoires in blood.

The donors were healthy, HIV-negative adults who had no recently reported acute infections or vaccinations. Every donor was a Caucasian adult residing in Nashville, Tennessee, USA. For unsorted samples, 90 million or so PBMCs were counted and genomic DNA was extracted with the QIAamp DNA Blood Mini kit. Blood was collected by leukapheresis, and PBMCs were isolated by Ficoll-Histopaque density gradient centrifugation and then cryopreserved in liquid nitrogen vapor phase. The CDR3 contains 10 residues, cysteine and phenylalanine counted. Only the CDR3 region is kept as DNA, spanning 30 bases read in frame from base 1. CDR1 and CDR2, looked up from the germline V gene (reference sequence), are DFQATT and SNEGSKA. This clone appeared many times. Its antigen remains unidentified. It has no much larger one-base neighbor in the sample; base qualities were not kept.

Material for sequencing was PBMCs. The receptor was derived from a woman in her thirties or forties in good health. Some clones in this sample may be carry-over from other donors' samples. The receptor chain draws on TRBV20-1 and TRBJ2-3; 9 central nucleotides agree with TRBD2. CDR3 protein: CSLGTSLQYF. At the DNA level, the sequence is TGCAGCCTGGGGACTAGCTTGCAGTATTTT.